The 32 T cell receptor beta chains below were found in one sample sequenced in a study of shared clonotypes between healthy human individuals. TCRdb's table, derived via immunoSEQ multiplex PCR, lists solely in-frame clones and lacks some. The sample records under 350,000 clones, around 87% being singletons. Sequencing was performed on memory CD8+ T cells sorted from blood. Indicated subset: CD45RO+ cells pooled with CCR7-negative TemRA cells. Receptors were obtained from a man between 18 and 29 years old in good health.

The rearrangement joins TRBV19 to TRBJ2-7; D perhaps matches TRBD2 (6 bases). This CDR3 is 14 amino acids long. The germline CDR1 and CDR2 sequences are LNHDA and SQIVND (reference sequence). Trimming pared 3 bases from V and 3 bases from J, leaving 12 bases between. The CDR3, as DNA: TGTGCCAGTAGTATTTCGGGGGAGAACTACGAGCAGTACTTC. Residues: CASSISGENYEQYF.

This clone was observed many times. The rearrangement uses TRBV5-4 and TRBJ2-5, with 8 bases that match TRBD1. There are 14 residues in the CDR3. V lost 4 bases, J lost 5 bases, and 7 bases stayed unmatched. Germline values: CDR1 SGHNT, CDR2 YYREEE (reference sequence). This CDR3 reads CASSPWTGRETQYF. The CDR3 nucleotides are TGTGCCAGCAGCCCCTGGACAGGGCGCGAGACCCAGTACTTC.

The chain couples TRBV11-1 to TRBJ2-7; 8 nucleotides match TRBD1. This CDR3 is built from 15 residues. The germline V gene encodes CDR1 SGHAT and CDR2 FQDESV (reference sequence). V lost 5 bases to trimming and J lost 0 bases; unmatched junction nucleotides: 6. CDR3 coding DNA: TGTGCCAGCAGCCCTAGACAGGGGAGCTCCTACGAGCAGTACTTC. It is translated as CASSPRQGSSYEQYF. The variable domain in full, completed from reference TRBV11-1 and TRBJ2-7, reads EAEVAQSPRYKITEKSQAVAFWCDPISGHATLYWYRQILGQGPELLVQFQDESVVDDSQLPKDRFSAERLKGVDSTLKIQPAELGDSAMYLCASSPRQGSSYEQYFGPGTRLTVT.

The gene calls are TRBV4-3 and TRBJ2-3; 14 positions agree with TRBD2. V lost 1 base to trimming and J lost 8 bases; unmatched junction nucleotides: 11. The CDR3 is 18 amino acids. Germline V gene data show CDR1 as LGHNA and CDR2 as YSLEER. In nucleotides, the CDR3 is TGCGCCAGCAGCCAAGGATCGCCGGGACTAGCGGGAGTAGGTACGCAGTATTTT. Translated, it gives CASSQGSPGLAGVGTQYF.

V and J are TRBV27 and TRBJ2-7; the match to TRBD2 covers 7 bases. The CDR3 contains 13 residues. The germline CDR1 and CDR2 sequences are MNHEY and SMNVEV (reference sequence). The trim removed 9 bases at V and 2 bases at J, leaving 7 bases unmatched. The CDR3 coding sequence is TGTGCCAGTTCCTGGGGGGGTACCTACGAGCAGTACTTC. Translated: CASSWGGTYEQYF.

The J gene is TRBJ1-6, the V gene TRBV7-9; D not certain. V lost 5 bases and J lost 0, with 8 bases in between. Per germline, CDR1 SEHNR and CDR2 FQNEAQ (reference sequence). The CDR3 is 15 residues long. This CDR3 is CASSPRDSYNSPLHF. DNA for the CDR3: TGTGCCAGCAGCCCTCGAGACTCCTATAATTCACCCCTCCACTTT.

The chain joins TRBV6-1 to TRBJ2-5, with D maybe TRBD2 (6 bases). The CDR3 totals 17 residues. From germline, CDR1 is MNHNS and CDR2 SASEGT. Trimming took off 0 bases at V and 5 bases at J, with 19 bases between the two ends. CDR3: CASSEAVGEAPFETQYF. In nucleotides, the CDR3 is TGTGCCAGCAGTGAAGCAGTCGGGGAGGCCCCCTTTGAGACCCAGTACTTC.

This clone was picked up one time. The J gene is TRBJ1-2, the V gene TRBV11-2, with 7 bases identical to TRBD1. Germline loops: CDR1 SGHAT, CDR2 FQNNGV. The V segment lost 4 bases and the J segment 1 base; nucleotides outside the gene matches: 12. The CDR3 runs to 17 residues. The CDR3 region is CASSSLVQTGINYGYTF. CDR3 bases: TGTGCCAGCAGCTCCCTGGTCCAGACAGGGATTAACTATGGCTACACCTTC.

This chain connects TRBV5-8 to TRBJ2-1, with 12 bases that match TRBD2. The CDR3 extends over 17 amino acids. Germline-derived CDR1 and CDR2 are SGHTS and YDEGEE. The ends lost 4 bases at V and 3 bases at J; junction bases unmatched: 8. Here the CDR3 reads CASSLLLAGGIYNEQFF. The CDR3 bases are TGTGCCAGCAGCCTCCTACTAGCGGGGGGCATCTACAATGAGCAGTTCTTC.

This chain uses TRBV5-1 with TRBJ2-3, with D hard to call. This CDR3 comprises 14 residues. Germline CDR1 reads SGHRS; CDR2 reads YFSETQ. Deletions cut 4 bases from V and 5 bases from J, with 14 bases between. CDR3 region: CASSPNGRLDTQYF. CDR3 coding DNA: TGCGCCAGCAGCCCAAACGGGCGATTAGATACGCAGTATTTT.

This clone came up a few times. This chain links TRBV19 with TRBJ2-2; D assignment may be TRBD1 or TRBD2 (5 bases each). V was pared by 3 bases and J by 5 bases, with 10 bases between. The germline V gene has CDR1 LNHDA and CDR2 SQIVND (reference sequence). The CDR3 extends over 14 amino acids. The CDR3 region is CASSMVRGTGELFF. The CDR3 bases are TGTGCCAGTAGTATGGTGAGGGGTACCGGGGAGCTGTTTTTT.

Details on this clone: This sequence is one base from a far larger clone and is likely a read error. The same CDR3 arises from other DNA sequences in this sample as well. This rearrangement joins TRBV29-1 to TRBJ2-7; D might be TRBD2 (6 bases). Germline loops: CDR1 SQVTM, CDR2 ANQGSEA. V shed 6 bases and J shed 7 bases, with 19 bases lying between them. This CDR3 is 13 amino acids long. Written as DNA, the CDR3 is TGCAGCGTCGAGCATTTGGGGGGAGGAGAGCAGTACTTC. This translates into CSVEHLGGGEQYF.

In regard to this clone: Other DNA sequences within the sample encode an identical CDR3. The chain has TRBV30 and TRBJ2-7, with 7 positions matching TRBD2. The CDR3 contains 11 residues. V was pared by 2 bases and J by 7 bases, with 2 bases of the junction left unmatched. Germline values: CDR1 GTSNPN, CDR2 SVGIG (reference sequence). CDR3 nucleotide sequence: TGTGCCTGGAGTCTGGGGGGGGAGCAGTACTTC. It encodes CAWSLGGEQYF.

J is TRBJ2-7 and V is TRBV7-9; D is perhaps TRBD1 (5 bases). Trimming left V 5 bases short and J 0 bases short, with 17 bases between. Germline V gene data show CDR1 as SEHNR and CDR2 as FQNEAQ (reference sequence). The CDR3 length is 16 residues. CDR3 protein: CASSHPRAYSSYEQYF. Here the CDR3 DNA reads TGTGCCAGCAGCCACCCCAGGGCGTACAGCTCCTACGAGCAGTACTTC.

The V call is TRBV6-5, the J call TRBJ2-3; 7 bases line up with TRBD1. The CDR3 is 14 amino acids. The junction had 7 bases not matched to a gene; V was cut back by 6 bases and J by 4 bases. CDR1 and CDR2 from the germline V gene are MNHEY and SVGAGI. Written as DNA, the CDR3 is TGTGCCAGCAGCAAAACAGGGGTCTCAGATACGCAGTATTTT. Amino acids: CASSKTGVSDTQYF.

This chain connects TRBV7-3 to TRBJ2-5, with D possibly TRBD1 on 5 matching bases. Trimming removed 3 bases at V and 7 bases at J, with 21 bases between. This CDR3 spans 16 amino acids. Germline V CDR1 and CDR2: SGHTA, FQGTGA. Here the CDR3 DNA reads TGTGCCAGCAGCTTCTTCAGAAGGGCCGAGCAGGGGACCCAGTACTTC. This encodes CASSFFRRAEQGTQYF.

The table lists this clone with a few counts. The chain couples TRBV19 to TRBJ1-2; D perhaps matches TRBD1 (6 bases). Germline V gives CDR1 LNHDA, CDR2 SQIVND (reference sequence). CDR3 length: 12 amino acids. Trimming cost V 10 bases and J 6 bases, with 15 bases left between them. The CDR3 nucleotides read TGTGCCACCCGAGGGGGTATTGATGGCTACACCTTC. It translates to CATRGGIDGYTF.

CDR3 DNA: TGTGCCAGCAGTCCTACATTAACGAACACTGAAGCTTTCTTT. Amino acid sequence: CASSPTLTNTEAFF. The chain recombines TRBV11-2 with TRBJ1-1, with no clear D. Trimming removed 6 bases at V and 1 base at J, with 12 bases between. The CDR3 runs to 14 residues. CDR1 and CDR2 from the germline V gene are SGHAT and FQNNGV.

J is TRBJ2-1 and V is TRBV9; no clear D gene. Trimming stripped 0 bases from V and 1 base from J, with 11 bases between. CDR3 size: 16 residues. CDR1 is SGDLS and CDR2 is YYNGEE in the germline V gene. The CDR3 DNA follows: TGTGCCAGCAGCGTAGACGGAACGGTTTCCTACAATGAGCAGTTCTTC. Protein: CASSVDGTVSYNEQFF.

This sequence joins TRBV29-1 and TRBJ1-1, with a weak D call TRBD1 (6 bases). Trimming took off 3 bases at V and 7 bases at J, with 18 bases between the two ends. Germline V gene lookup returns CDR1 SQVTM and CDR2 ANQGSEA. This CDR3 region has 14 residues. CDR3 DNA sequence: TGCAGCGTTGACACAGGGAGATTACATGATGAAGCTTTCTTT. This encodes CSVDTGRLHDEAFF.

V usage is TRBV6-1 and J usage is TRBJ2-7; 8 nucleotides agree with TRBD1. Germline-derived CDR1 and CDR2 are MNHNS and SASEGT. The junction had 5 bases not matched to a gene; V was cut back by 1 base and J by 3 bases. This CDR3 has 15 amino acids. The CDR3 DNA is TGTGCCAGCAGTGAAGGGGCAGGGGGCGGCTACGAGCAGTACTTC. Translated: CASSEGAGGGYEQYF.

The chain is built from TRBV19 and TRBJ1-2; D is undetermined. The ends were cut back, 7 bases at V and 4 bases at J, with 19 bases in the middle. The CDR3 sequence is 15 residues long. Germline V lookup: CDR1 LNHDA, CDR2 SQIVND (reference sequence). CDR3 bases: TGTGCCAGTAATCGCCACCGGTGGGGTTTCTATGGCTACACCTTC. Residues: CASNRHRWGFYGYTF.

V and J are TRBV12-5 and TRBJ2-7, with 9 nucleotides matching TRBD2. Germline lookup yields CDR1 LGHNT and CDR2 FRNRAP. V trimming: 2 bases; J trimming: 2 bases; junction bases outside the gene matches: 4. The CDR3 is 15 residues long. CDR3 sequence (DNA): TGTGCTAGTGGTTTGACGGCGGGAGGGCCCTACGAGCAGTACTTC. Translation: CASGLTAGGPYEQYF. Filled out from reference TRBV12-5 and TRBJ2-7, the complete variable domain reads DARVTQTPRHKVTEMGQEVTMRCQPILGHNTVFWYRQTMMQGLELLAYFRNRAPLDDSGMPKDRFSAEMPDATLATLKIQPSEPRDSAVYFCASGLTAGGPYEQYFGPGTRLTVT.

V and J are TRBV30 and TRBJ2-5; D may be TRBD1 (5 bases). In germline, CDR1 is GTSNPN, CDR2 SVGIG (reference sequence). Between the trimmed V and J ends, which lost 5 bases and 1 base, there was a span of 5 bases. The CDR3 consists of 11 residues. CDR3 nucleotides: TGTGCCTGGGACAGCCAAGAGACCCAGTACTTC. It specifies CAWDSQETQYF. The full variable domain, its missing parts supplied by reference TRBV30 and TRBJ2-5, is SQTIHQWPATLVQPVGSPLSLECTVEGTSNPNLYWYRQAAGRGLQLLFYSVGIGQISSEVPQNLSASRPQDRQFILSSKKLLLSDSGFYLCAWDSQETQYFGPGTRLLVL.

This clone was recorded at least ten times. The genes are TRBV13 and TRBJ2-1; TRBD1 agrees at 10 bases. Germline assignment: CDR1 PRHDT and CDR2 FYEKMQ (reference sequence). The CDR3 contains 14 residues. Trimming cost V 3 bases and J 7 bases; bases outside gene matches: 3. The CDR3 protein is CASSLWTGGNEQFF. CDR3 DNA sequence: TGTGCCAGCAGCTTGTGGACAGGGGGAAATGAGCAGTTCTTC.

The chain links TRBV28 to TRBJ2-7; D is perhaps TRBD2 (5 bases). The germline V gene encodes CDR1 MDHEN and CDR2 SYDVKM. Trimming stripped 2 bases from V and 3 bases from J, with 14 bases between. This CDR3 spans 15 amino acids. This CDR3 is CASSLKQTRLYEQYF. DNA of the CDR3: TGTGCCAGCAGTTTAAAACAAACTAGACTCTACGAGCAGTACTTC.

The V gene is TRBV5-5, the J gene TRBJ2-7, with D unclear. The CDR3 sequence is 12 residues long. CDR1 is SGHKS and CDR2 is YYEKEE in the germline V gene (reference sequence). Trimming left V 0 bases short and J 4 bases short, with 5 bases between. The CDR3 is CASSLDQYEQYF. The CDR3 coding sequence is TGTGCCAGCAGCTTGGACCAATACGAGCAGTACTTC. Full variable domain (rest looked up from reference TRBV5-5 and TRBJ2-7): DAGVTQSPTHLIKTRGQQVTLRCSPISGHKSVSWYQQVLGQGPQFIFQYYEKEERGRGNFPDRFSARQFPNYSSELNVNALLLGDSALYLCASSLDQYEQYFGPGTRLTVT.

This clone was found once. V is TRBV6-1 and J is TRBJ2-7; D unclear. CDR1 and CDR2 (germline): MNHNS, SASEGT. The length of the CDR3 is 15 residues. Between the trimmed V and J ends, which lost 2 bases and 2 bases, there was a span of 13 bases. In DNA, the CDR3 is TGTGCCAGCAGTGAATACTCTTCTCTGACCTACGAGCAGTACTTC. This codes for CASSEYSSLTYEQYF.

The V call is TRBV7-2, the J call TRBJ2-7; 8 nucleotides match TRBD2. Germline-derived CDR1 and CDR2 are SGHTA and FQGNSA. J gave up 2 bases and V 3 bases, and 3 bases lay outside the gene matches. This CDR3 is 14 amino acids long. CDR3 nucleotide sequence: TGTGCCAGCAGCTTCACGGGGGGGACCTACGAGCAGTACTTC. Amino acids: CASSFTGGTYEQYF.

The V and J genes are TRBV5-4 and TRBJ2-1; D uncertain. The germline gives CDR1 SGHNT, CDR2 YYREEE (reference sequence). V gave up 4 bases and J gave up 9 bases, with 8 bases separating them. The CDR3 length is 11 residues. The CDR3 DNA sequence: TGTGCCAGCAGCCAACCTGGTGAGCAGTTCTTC. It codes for CASSQPGEQFF.

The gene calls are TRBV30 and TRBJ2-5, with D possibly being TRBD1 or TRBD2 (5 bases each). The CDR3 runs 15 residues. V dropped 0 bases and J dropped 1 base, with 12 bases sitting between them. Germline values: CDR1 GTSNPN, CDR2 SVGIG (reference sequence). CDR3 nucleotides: TGTGCCTGGAGTGTAGGGGTAGCGTTCCAAGAGACCCAGTACTTC. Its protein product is CAWSVGVAFQETQYF.

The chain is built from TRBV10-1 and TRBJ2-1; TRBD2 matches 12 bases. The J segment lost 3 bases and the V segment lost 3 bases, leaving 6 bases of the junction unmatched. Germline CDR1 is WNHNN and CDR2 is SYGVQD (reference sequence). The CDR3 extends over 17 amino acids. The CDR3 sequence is CASSDPTSGSIYNEQFF. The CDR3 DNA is TGCGCCAGCAGTGACCCGACTAGCGGGAGTATCTACAATGAGCAGTTCTTC.